One and the same sample provided the 23 T cell receptor beta chains below, sequenced in a study of immune evolution from preneoplasia to lung adenocarcinoma listed by TCRdb under 2021. The library was obtained by the immunoSEQ multiplex PCR assay. Not all clones reach the TCRdb copy of this immuneACCESS table, which keeps in-frame sequences only. Checked studies attribute under half of the gap to unresolved V genes and leave the rest unexplained. This sample lists tens of thousands of clones; 65% to 80% were detected once. Clones ranked in the top ten supply around 5% of the sample. The sequencing input was FFPE invasive lung adenocarcinoma tissue. The cell subset or site label, as the study defines it: frankly invasive lung adenocarcinoma (ADC). The receptors were gathered from a person between 60 and 69 years old with lung adenocarcinoma.

Only one count was recorded for this clone. J is TRBJ1-1 and V is TRBV28; D is undetermined. Trimming took off 7 bases at V and 7 bases at J, with 10 bases between the two ends. The germline V gene encodes CDR1 MDHEN and CDR2 SYDVKM. The CDR3 length is 11 residues. The CDR3 here is CASKVRVEAFF. CDR3 nucleotide sequence: TGTGCCAGCAAGGTTAGGGTTGAAGCTTTCTTT.

V is TRBV28 and J is TRBJ2-6; D is unclear. Germline V gene sequence: CDR1 MDHEN, CDR2 SYDVKM. The CDR3 loop spans 15 amino acids. V lost 2 bases to trimming and J lost 2 bases, with 7 bases between them. The CDR3 sequence is CASSLIRTGANVLTF. In DNA form, the CDR3 reads TGTGCCAGCAGTTTAATTAGGACTGGGGCCAACGTCCTGACTTTC. Using reference TRBV28 and TRBJ2-6 for the parts outside the CDR3, the full variable domain is DVKVTQSSRYLVKRTGEKVFLECVQDMDHENMFWYRQDPGLGLRLIYFSYDVKMKEKGDIPEGYSVSREKKERFSLILESASTNQTSMYLCASSLIRTGANVLTFGAGSRLTVL.

The chain uses TRBV28 and TRBJ2-7; 8 bases fit TRBD2. CDR1 and CDR2 from the germline V gene are MDHEN and SYDVKM. V lost 5 bases and J lost 4; bases outside the gene matches: 13. The CDR3 length is 16 residues. As DNA, the CDR3 is TGTGCCAGCAGTCCCCGCCTTCGGGGGGGGCGTTACGAGCAGTACTTC. This gives the protein CASSPRLRGGRYEQYF.

The CDR3 protein is CASSQELAGIQETQYF. Here the CDR3 DNA reads TGTGCCAGCAGCCAAGAACTAGCGGGGATCCAAGAGACCCAGTACTTC. V and J are TRBV4-2 and TRBJ2-5, with 10 bases that match TRBD2. The CDR3 sequence is 16 residues long. Germline-derived CDR1 and CDR2 are LGHNA and YNFKEQ. Trimming removed 0 bases from V and 1 base from J; junction bases left unmatched: 2.

The chain uses TRBV27 and TRBJ2-7, with D tentatively TRBD1 (5 bases). V was pared by 1 base and J by 0 bases, with 13 bases between. CDR3 length: 16 residues. The V gene's germline CDR1 is MNHEY and CDR2 SMNVEV (reference sequence). CDR3 sequence (DNA): TGTGCCAGCAGTTTATTCGGAAGGGGTTACTCCTACGAGCAGTACTTC. This codes for CASSLFGRGYSYEQYF.

The chain recombines TRBV7-3 with TRBJ1-2, with TRBD1 matching 7 bases. J gave up 4 bases and V 5 bases, and 4 bases lay outside the gene matches. The CDR3 runs to 13 residues. Germline CDR1 and CDR2: SGHTA and FQGTGA. The CDR3 is CASSPGQSYGYTF. The CDR3 nucleotides read TGTGCCAGCAGCCCGGGACAGTCCTATGGCTACACCTTC.

This chain connects TRBV20-1 to TRBJ1-5; no definite D call. Per the germline V gene, CDR1 is DFQATT and CDR2 is SNEGSKA (reference sequence). V was trimmed by 7 bases and J by 2 bases, leaving 6 bases between them. The length of the CDR3 is 11 residues. The CDR3 region is CSVSRNQPQHF. The DNA for the CDR3 is TGCAGTGTGTCGCGCAATCAGCCCCAGCATTTT.

J is TRBJ1-1 and V is TRBV19; no clear D gene. CDR1 is LNHDA and CDR2 is SQIVND in the germline V gene (reference sequence). V was cut by 7 bases and J by 0 bases, with 3 bases left in between. The CDR3 has 11 residues. CDR3 in DNA: TGTGCCAGTAACATGAACACTGAAGCTTTCTTT. Translating it yields CASNMNTEAFF.

This chain connects TRBV5-6 to TRBJ1-2; D remains unclear. Per germline, CDR1 SGHDT and CDR2 YYEEEE. Trimming left V 7 bases short and J 1 base short, with 17 bases between. This CDR3 contains 15 residues. CDR3 in amino acids: CASRERRTINYGYTF. CDR3 nucleotide sequence: TGTGCCAGCCGAGAAAGGAGAACAATTAACTATGGCTACACCTTC.

The chain has TRBV15 and TRBJ1-1; D gene uncertain. V was shortened by 0 bases and J by 9 bases, with 17 bases between the two germline ends. The CDR3 totals 15 residues. Looked up from germline, CDR1 is LNHNV and CDR2 is YYDKDF (reference sequence). In nucleotides, the CDR3 is TGTGCCACCAGCAGAGATTCTTTGAGAACTCAGAAAGCTTTCTTT. This codes for CATSRDSLRTQKAFF.

The chain combines TRBV2 with TRBJ2-5, with 7 bases aligning to TRBD2. V lost 7 bases and J lost 2; bases outside the gene matches: 7. Per germline, CDR1 SNHLY and CDR2 FYNNEI. This CDR3 region has 14 residues. In DNA form, the CDR3 reads TGTGCCAGCAACCGACTAGCAAGACAAGAGACCCAGTACTTC. Translated: CASNRLARQETQYF.

J is TRBJ2-7 and V is TRBV19; possibly TRBD2 for D (5 bases). The CDR3 covers 13 residues. The V gene lost 3 bases and the J gene lost 3 bases, with 9 bases spanning the gap. The germline V gene encodes CDR1 LNHDA and CDR2 SQIVND (reference sequence). The CDR3 nucleotides are TGTGCCAGTAGTATCGGACGGGGCTACGAGCAGTACTTC. It translates to CASSIGRGYEQYF.

The V and J genes are TRBV5-6 and TRBJ1-4; the D is unclear. Trimming left V 2 bases short and J 5 bases short, with 13 bases between. Per the germline V gene, CDR1 is SGHDT and CDR2 is YYEEEE. The CDR3 has 15 residues. Written as DNA, the CDR3 is TGTGCCAGCAGCTTTTTTCAGGACCGAAATGAAAAACTGTTTTTT. Its protein is CASSFFQDRNEKLFF.

V is TRBV2 and J is TRBJ2-2; 9 bases align to TRBD2. The germline V gene has CDR1 SNHLY and CDR2 FYNNEI. The CDR3 extends over 16 amino acids. V was clipped by 2 bases and J by 1 base; unmatched bases: 2. CDR3 in DNA: TGTGCCAGCAGTGAATTTAGCGGGGGGAACACCGGGGAGCTGTTTTTT. Amino acid sequence: CASSEFSGGNTGELFF.

The rearrangement joins TRBV20-1 to TRBJ2-1; D unresolved. The CDR3 contains 11 residues. Trimming removed 1 base at V and 7 bases at J, with 5 bases between. Germline lookup yields CDR1 DFQATT and CDR2 SNEGSKA (reference sequence). CDR3 loop: CSARVLNEQFF. CDR3 DNA: TGCAGTGCTAGAGTTTTGAATGAGCAGTTCTTC.

The V call is TRBV11-2, the J call TRBJ1-2, with 8 bases fitting TRBD1. In germline, CDR1 is SGHAT, CDR2 FQNNGV. This CDR3 spans 16 amino acids. V lost 0 bases, J lost 4 bases, and 7 bases stayed unmatched. The CDR3 spells CASSLDASGGPYGYTF. The DNA of the CDR3 is TGTGCCAGCAGCTTAGATGCCTCAGGGGGCCCCTATGGCTACACCTTC.

A few counts support this clone. The rearrangement links TRBV25-1 to TRBJ2-7; 7 bases line up with TRBD2. The CDR3 has 14 residues. The germline V gene encodes CDR1 MGHDK and CDR2 SYGVNS. Unmatched junction bases numbered 7, after V lost 4 bases and J lost 4 bases. CDR3 DNA sequence: TGTGCCAGCAGTGTACCGGGAGGTAGGTACGAGCAGTACTTC. Translating gives CASSVPGGRYEQYF.

The chain links TRBV2 to TRBJ2-7, with 7 bases lining up with TRBD1. V was pared by 8 bases and J by 4 bases, with 8 bases of the junction left unmatched. This CDR3 has 13 amino acids. The germline V gene encodes CDR1 SNHLY and CDR2 FYNNEI. The CDR3 DNA is TGTGCCAGCTTACAGGGGAATGGGTACGAGCAGTACTTC. Its translation is CASLQGNGYEQYF.

The chain combines TRBV2 with TRBJ2-2, with a weak D call TRBD2 (6 bases). The V end lost 8 bases, the J end lost 6 bases, and 19 bases lay between the germline ends. Per germline, CDR1 SNHLY and CDR2 FYNNEI. The CDR3 extends over 15 amino acids. CDR3 DNA sequence: TGTGCCAGCGGTCGCGTTTCGTCGGGGGCCGGGGAGCTGTTTTTT. It is translated as CASGRVSSGAGELFF.

V and J are TRBV5-1 and TRBJ2-3; no firm D call. This CDR3 is built from 15 residues. Germline CDR1 SGHRS, CDR2 YFSETQ. Trimming took off 2 bases at V and 1 base at J, with 11 bases between the two ends. CDR3 amino acids: CASSFLGEGTDTQYF. The CDR3 coding sequence is TGCGCCAGCAGCTTTCTGGGTGAAGGCACAGATACGCAGTATTTT.

To note about this clone: One junction end does not reproduce the germline sequence, and a read error may be involved. The rearrangement links TRBV7-2 to TRBJ1-1; the D is unclear. Germline CDR1 reads SGHTA; CDR2 reads FQGNSA. This CDR3 comprises 15 residues. The CDR3 protein is CASSLGRGVKTEAFF. The DNA for the CDR3 is TGTGCCAGCAGCTTAGGGAGAGGTGTGAAAACTGAAGCTTTCTTT.

This clone was detected only a few times. This chain links TRBV5-1 with TRBJ1-3; D might be TRBD1 (5 bases). V was cut by 7 bases and J by 0 bases, with 14 bases left in between. The CDR3 has 15 residues. The germline gives CDR1 SGHRS, CDR2 YFSETQ. As DNA, the CDR3 is TGCGCCAGCGTGGGGGAGGTCCTCTCTGGAAACACCATATATTTT. Amino acids: CASVGEVLSGNTIYF.

The chain carries TRBV5-4 and TRBJ2-7, with 14 bases lining up with TRBD2. V dropped 2 bases and J dropped 2; count of bases not matched to a gene: 3. Looked up from germline, CDR1 is SGHNT and CDR2 is YYREEE (reference sequence). The CDR3 has 16 amino acids. In DNA, the CDR3 is TGTGCCAGCAGCTTCGGGACTAGCGGGGGCACCTACGAGCAGTACTTC. It codes for CASSFGTSGGTYEQYF.